The rows below give T cell receptor beta chains drawn from one sample of a study of blood T cell repertoires in COVID-19. TCRdb keeps only in-frame clones here, not all; method: immunoSEQ multiplex PCR. The repertoire holds about 340,000 clones, with roughly 90% as singletons. Source material: peripheral blood. All receptors come from an older woman with COVID-19, enrolled during active disease. CDR3s include the opening cysteine and the closing phenylalanine or tryptophan. D genes are given only for firm matches. Some rows have no size entry. The others give once, few or many, or a class for an expanded clone.

j_call: TRBJ2-1
v_call: TRBV5-4
d_call: TRBD2
clone_size: NA
cdr3_aa: CASSYSSGGAAIEQFF
cdr3_nt: TGTGCCAGCAGTTACTCTAGCGGGGGGGCGGCTATTGAGCAGTTCTTC

j_call: TRBJ1-6
v_call: TRBV5-1
d_call: TRBD1
clone_size: NA
cdr3_aa: CASSSKSDRGEIALHF
cdr3_nt: TGCGCCAGCAGCTCGAAGTCGGACAGGGGGGAAATAGCCCTCCACTTT

j_call: TRBJ1-1
v_call: TRBV9
d_call: NA
clone_size: NA
cdr3_aa: CASSVASGVDTEAFF
cdr3_nt: TGTGCCAGCAGCGTAGCATCAGGGGTGGACACTGAAGCTTTCTTT

j_call: TRBJ2-7
v_call: TRBV27
d_call: NA
clone_size: NA
cdr3_aa: CASSLVGGVAAYEQYF
cdr3_nt: TGTGCCAGCAGTTTGGTCGGTGGTGTGGCGGCCTACGAGCAGTACTTC

j_call: TRBJ2-5
v_call: TRBV19
d_call: NA
clone_size: NA
cdr3_aa: CASSQQAKTQETQYF
cdr3_nt: TGTGCCAGTAGTCAACAGGCCAAGACCCAAGAGACCCAGTACTTC

j_call: TRBJ2-5
v_call: TRBV12-5
d_call: NA
clone_size: NA
cdr3_aa: CASGDRLPYTQYF
cdr3_nt: TGTGCTAGTGGAGACCGACTGCCATATACCCAGTACTTC

j_call: TRBJ1-3
v_call: TRBV4-1
d_call: NA
clone_size: NA
cdr3_aa: CASSQPRIGGSGNTIYF
cdr3_nt: TGCGCCAGCAGTCAACCAAGAATTGGGGGGTCTGGAAACACCATATATTTT

j_call: TRBJ1-5
v_call: TRBV5-4
d_call: TRBD1
clone_size: NA
cdr3_aa: CATHTTGGNQPQHF
cdr3_nt: TGTGCCACCCACACGACAGGGGGCAATCAGCCCCAGCATTTT

j_call: TRBJ2-4
v_call: TRBV3-1/TRBV3-2
d_call: TRBD1
clone_size: NA
cdr3_aa: CASSRSGTGGKNIQYF
cdr3_nt: TGTGCCAGCAGCCGGTCCGGGACAGGGGGAAAAAACATTCAGTACTTC

j_call: TRBJ1-5
v_call: TRBV19
d_call: TRBD1
clone_size: NA
cdr3_aa: CASRTGGKPQHF
cdr3_nt: TGTGCCAGTAGGACAGGGGGCAAGCCCCAGCATTTT

j_call: TRBJ2-1
v_call: TRBV20-1
d_call: TRBD2
clone_size: NA
cdr3_aa: CSASHSGGLQFF
cdr3_nt: TGCAGTGCTAGTCATAGCGGGGGCTTGCAGTTCTTC

j_call: TRBJ1-2
v_call: TRBV24-1
d_call: NA
clone_size: NA
cdr3_aa: CATSDWPEGKGGYTF
cdr3_nt: TGTGCCACCAGTGATTGGCCGGAGGGAAAAGGAGGCTACACCTTC

j_call: TRBJ2-1
v_call: TRBV7-3
d_call: TRBD2
clone_size: NA
cdr3_aa: CASSSSGTSGGAGSYNEQFF
cdr3_nt: TGTGCCAGCAGCTCCTCCGGGACTAGCGGGGGGGCGGGCTCCTACAATGAGCAGTTCTTC

j_call: TRBJ2-7
v_call: TRBV5-1
d_call: TRBD1
clone_size: NA
cdr3_aa: CASSFQGTGEEQYF
cdr3_nt: TGCGCCAGCAGCTTTCAGGGGACAGGGGAAGAGCAGTACTTC

j_call: TRBJ1-4
v_call: TRBV10-3
d_call: NA
clone_size: NA
cdr3_aa: CAISESESSNEKLFF
cdr3_nt: TGTGCCATCAGTGAGTCGGAGTCCTCTAATGAAAAACTGTTTTTT

j_call: TRBJ1-2
v_call: TRBV5-1
d_call: TRBD1
clone_size: NA
cdr3_aa: CASSPPDRVDGYTF
cdr3_nt: TGCGCCAGCAGCCCGCCCGACAGGGTAGATGGCTACACCTTC

j_call: TRBJ1-2
v_call: TRBV5-1
d_call: NA
clone_size: NA
cdr3_aa: CASSLVDTVNYGYTF
cdr3_nt: TGCGCCAGCAGCTTGGTTGATACAGTTAACTATGGCTACACCTTC

j_call: TRBJ2-5
v_call: TRBV7-9
d_call: TRBD2
clone_size: NA
cdr3_aa: CASSFGGGVGETQYF
cdr3_nt: TGTGCCAGCAGCTTTGGCGGGGGTGTGGGCGAGACCCAGTACTTC

j_call: TRBJ1-5
v_call: TRBV7-9
d_call: TRBD1
clone_size: NA
cdr3_aa: CASSSFTGDKSNQPQHF
cdr3_nt: TGTGCCAGCAGTTCTTTCACAGGGGATAAGAGCAATCAGCCCCAGCATTTT

j_call: TRBJ1-5
v_call: TRBV7-2
d_call: NA
clone_size: NA
cdr3_aa: CASSLRWEGNQPQHF
cdr3_nt: TGTGCCAGCAGCTTGCGCTGGGAGGGAAATCAGCCCCAGCATTTT

j_call: TRBJ1-2
v_call: TRBV10-3
d_call: NA
clone_size: NA
cdr3_aa: CAISDTGVYGYTF
cdr3_nt: TGTGCCATCAGTGACACAGGCGTCTATGGCTACACCTTC

j_call: TRBJ2-1
v_call: TRBV7-8
d_call: NA
clone_size: NA
cdr3_aa: CASSAGVGRPSYNEQFF
cdr3_nt: TGTGCCAGCAGCGCCGGGGTAGGGCGCCCCTCCTACAATGAGCAGTTCTTC

j_call: TRBJ2-7
v_call: TRBV24-1
d_call: NA
clone_size: NA
cdr3_aa: CATSDALRNEQYF
cdr3_nt: TGTGCCACCAGTGACGCCCTACGAAACGAGCAGTACTTC

j_call: TRBJ1-2
v_call: TRBV5-1
d_call: NA
clone_size: NA
cdr3_aa: CASTPGGNYGYTF
cdr3_nt: TGCGCCAGCACCCCGGGGGGTAACTATGGCTACACCTTC

j_call: TRBJ1-1
v_call: TRBV3-1/TRBV3-2
d_call: TRBD1
clone_size: few
cdr3_aa: CASSLGTENTEAFF
cdr3_nt: TGTGCCAGCAGCCTAGGGACAGAGAACACTGAAGCTTTCTTT

j_call: TRBJ2-1
v_call: TRBV27
d_call: TRBD2
clone_size: once
cdr3_aa: CASSLGDGLASNEQFF
cdr3_nt: TGTGCCAGCAGTTTAGGGGATGGACTAGCATCCAATGAGCAGTTCTTC

j_call: TRBJ1-5
v_call: TRBV10-1
d_call: TRBD1
clone_size: NA
cdr3_aa: CASNRTGRNQPQHF
cdr3_nt: TGCGCCAGCAACCGGACAGGGCGGAATCAGCCCCAGCATTTT

j_call: TRBJ1-2
v_call: TRBV25-1
d_call: NA
clone_size: NA
cdr3_aa: CASRRGEGNYGYTF
cdr3_nt: TGTGCCAGCAGACGAGGGGAGGGCAACTATGGCTACACCTTC

j_call: TRBJ1-1
v_call: TRBV5-1
d_call: NA
clone_size: few
cdr3_aa: CASTLAKVTEAFF
cdr3_nt: TGCGCCAGCACCCTAGCGAAAGTCACTGAAGCTTTCTTT

j_call: TRBJ1-3
v_call: TRBV7-9
d_call: TRBD1
clone_size: once
cdr3_aa: CASSYAGTGAGNTIYF
cdr3_nt: TGTGCCAGCAGCTACGCCGGGACAGGGGCTGGAAACACCATATATTTT

j_call: TRBJ2-1
v_call: TRBV19
d_call: TRBD2
clone_size: NA
cdr3_aa: CASQLTGTNYNEQFF
cdr3_nt: TGTGCCAGCCAACTGACCGGGACTAATTACAATGAGCAGTTCTTC

j_call: TRBJ2-3
v_call: TRBV11-2
d_call: NA
clone_size: NA
cdr3_aa: CASSFVGGGTDTQYF
cdr3_nt: TGTGCCAGCAGCTTTGTCGGGGGAGGCACAGATACGCAGTATTTT

j_call: TRBJ2-6
v_call: TRBV27
d_call: NA
clone_size: NA
cdr3_aa: CASSKSGGTSGANVLTF
cdr3_nt: TGTGCCAGCAGCAAGTCTGGGGGGACCTCTGGGGCCAACGTCCTGACTTTC

j_call: TRBJ1-1
v_call: TRBV24-1
d_call: NA
clone_size: NA
cdr3_aa: CATQGSDTEAFF
cdr3_nt: TGTGCCACTCAGGGGTCGGACACTGAAGCTTTCTTT

j_call: TRBJ1-5
v_call: TRBV6-2/TRBV6-3
d_call: TRBD1
clone_size: NA
cdr3_aa: CASSYGQGRASNQPQHF
cdr3_nt: TGTGCCAGCAGTTACGGACAGGGTAGGGCGAGCAATCAGCCCCAGCATTTT

j_call: TRBJ1-4
v_call: TRBV30
d_call: NA
clone_size: NA
cdr3_aa: CAWSDWTGEKLFF
cdr3_nt: TGTGCCTGGAGCGACTGGACTGGTGAAAAACTGTTTTTT

j_call: TRBJ2-7
v_call: TRBV7-9
d_call: TRBD2
clone_size: NA
cdr3_aa: CASRGLERNEQYF
cdr3_nt: TGTGCCAGCAGGGGACTAGAGAGGAACGAGCAGTACTTC

j_call: TRBJ2-2
v_call: TRBV7-9
d_call: TRBD1
clone_size: NA
cdr3_aa: CASSTPDRIRELFF
cdr3_nt: TGTGCCAGCAGCACACCGGACAGGATTAGGGAGCTGTTTTTT

j_call: TRBJ1-1
v_call: TRBV7-9
d_call: TRBD1
clone_size: once
cdr3_aa: CASSRTGADLRTEAFF
cdr3_nt: TGTGCCAGCAGCCGGACAGGGGCCGACCTTAGGACTGAAGCTTTCTTT

j_call: TRBJ1-5
v_call: TRBV10-2
d_call: TRBD1
clone_size: NA
cdr3_aa: CASSEAGTVQWPQHF
cdr3_nt: TGCGCCAGCAGTGAAGCAGGGACAGTTCAGTGGCCCCAGCATTTT

j_call: TRBJ2-1
v_call: TRBV29-1
d_call: TRBD1
clone_size: NA
cdr3_aa: CSVTPGTAQNEQFF
cdr3_nt: TGCAGCGTAACCCCCGGGACAGCACAAAATGAGCAGTTCTTC

j_call: TRBJ1-4
v_call: TRBV28
d_call: NA
clone_size: NA
cdr3_aa: CASSYPGNEKLFF
cdr3_nt: TGTGCCAGCAGTTATCCAGGGAATGAAAAACTGTTTTTT

j_call: TRBJ2-7
v_call: TRBV28
d_call: NA
clone_size: few
cdr3_aa: CASSTYRTYEQYF
cdr3_nt: TGTGCCAGCAGCACCTACAGAACCTACGAGCAGTACTTC

j_call: TRBJ1-1
v_call: TRBV2
d_call: NA
clone_size: NA
cdr3_aa: CASSEQQTEAFF
cdr3_nt: TGTGCCAGCAGTGAACAACAAACTGAAGCTTTCTTT

j_call: TRBJ2-3
v_call: TRBV24-1
d_call: TRBD2
clone_size: NA
cdr3_aa: CATSDPRGSTDTQYF
cdr3_nt: TGTGCCACCAGTGATCCGCGGGGGAGCACAGATACGCAGTATTTT

j_call: TRBJ2-7
v_call: TRBV15
d_call: NA
clone_size: NA
cdr3_aa: CATSRVPPLQGGLDEQYF
cdr3_nt: TGTGCCACCAGCAGAGTTCCTCCCTTACAGGGTGGTCTGGACGAGCAGTACTTC

j_call: TRBJ1-5
v_call: TRBV19
d_call: NA
clone_size: NA
cdr3_aa: CATNLADYSNQPQHF
cdr3_nt: TGTGCCACCAACCTTGCCGACTATAGCAATCAGCCCCAGCATTTT

j_call: TRBJ2-7
v_call: TRBV7-2
d_call: TRBD2
clone_size: NA
cdr3_aa: CASSLGSSGSSYEQYF
cdr3_nt: TGTGCCAGCAGCTTGGGTTCTAGCGGGAGCTCCTACGAGCAGTACTTC

j_call: TRBJ1-1
v_call: TRBV6-5
d_call: NA
clone_size: once
cdr3_aa: CASGSVGREAFF
cdr3_nt: TGTGCCAGCGGATCGGTCGGGAGGGAAGCTTTCTTT

j_call: TRBJ2-5
v_call: TRBV7-2
d_call: TRBD2
clone_size: NA
cdr3_aa: CASSLVALAGTQYF
cdr3_nt: TGTGCCAGCAGCTTAGTGGCTTTAGCGGGGACCCAGTACTTC

j_call: TRBJ1-5
v_call: TRBV5-6
d_call: TRBD1
clone_size: NA
cdr3_aa: CASSPGQGVQPQHF
cdr3_nt: TGTGCCAGCAGCCCTGGACAGGGTGTCCAGCCCCAGCATTTT

j_call: TRBJ2-7
v_call: TRBV12-3/TRBV12-4
d_call: NA
clone_size: NA
cdr3_aa: CASSHSSSYEQYF
cdr3_nt: TGTGCCAGCAGTCATTCTAGCTCCTACGAGCAGTACTTC

j_call: TRBJ1-1
v_call: TRBV19
d_call: TRBD1
clone_size: NA
cdr3_aa: CASSFRQGLNTEAFF
cdr3_nt: TGTGCCAGTAGTTTTAGACAGGGCCTGAACACTGAAGCTTTCTTT

j_call: TRBJ1-4
v_call: TRBV19
d_call: TRBD1
clone_size: NA
cdr3_aa: CASSISRGRVEKLFF
cdr3_nt: TGTGCCAGTAGTATAAGCAGGGGGCGAGTTGAAAAACTGTTTTTT

j_call: TRBJ1-2
v_call: TRBV18
d_call: TRBD1
clone_size: NA
cdr3_aa: CASSPGFQAQGVNGYTF
cdr3_nt: TGTGCCAGCTCCCCGGGATTTCAAGCACAGGGGGTAAATGGCTACACCTTC